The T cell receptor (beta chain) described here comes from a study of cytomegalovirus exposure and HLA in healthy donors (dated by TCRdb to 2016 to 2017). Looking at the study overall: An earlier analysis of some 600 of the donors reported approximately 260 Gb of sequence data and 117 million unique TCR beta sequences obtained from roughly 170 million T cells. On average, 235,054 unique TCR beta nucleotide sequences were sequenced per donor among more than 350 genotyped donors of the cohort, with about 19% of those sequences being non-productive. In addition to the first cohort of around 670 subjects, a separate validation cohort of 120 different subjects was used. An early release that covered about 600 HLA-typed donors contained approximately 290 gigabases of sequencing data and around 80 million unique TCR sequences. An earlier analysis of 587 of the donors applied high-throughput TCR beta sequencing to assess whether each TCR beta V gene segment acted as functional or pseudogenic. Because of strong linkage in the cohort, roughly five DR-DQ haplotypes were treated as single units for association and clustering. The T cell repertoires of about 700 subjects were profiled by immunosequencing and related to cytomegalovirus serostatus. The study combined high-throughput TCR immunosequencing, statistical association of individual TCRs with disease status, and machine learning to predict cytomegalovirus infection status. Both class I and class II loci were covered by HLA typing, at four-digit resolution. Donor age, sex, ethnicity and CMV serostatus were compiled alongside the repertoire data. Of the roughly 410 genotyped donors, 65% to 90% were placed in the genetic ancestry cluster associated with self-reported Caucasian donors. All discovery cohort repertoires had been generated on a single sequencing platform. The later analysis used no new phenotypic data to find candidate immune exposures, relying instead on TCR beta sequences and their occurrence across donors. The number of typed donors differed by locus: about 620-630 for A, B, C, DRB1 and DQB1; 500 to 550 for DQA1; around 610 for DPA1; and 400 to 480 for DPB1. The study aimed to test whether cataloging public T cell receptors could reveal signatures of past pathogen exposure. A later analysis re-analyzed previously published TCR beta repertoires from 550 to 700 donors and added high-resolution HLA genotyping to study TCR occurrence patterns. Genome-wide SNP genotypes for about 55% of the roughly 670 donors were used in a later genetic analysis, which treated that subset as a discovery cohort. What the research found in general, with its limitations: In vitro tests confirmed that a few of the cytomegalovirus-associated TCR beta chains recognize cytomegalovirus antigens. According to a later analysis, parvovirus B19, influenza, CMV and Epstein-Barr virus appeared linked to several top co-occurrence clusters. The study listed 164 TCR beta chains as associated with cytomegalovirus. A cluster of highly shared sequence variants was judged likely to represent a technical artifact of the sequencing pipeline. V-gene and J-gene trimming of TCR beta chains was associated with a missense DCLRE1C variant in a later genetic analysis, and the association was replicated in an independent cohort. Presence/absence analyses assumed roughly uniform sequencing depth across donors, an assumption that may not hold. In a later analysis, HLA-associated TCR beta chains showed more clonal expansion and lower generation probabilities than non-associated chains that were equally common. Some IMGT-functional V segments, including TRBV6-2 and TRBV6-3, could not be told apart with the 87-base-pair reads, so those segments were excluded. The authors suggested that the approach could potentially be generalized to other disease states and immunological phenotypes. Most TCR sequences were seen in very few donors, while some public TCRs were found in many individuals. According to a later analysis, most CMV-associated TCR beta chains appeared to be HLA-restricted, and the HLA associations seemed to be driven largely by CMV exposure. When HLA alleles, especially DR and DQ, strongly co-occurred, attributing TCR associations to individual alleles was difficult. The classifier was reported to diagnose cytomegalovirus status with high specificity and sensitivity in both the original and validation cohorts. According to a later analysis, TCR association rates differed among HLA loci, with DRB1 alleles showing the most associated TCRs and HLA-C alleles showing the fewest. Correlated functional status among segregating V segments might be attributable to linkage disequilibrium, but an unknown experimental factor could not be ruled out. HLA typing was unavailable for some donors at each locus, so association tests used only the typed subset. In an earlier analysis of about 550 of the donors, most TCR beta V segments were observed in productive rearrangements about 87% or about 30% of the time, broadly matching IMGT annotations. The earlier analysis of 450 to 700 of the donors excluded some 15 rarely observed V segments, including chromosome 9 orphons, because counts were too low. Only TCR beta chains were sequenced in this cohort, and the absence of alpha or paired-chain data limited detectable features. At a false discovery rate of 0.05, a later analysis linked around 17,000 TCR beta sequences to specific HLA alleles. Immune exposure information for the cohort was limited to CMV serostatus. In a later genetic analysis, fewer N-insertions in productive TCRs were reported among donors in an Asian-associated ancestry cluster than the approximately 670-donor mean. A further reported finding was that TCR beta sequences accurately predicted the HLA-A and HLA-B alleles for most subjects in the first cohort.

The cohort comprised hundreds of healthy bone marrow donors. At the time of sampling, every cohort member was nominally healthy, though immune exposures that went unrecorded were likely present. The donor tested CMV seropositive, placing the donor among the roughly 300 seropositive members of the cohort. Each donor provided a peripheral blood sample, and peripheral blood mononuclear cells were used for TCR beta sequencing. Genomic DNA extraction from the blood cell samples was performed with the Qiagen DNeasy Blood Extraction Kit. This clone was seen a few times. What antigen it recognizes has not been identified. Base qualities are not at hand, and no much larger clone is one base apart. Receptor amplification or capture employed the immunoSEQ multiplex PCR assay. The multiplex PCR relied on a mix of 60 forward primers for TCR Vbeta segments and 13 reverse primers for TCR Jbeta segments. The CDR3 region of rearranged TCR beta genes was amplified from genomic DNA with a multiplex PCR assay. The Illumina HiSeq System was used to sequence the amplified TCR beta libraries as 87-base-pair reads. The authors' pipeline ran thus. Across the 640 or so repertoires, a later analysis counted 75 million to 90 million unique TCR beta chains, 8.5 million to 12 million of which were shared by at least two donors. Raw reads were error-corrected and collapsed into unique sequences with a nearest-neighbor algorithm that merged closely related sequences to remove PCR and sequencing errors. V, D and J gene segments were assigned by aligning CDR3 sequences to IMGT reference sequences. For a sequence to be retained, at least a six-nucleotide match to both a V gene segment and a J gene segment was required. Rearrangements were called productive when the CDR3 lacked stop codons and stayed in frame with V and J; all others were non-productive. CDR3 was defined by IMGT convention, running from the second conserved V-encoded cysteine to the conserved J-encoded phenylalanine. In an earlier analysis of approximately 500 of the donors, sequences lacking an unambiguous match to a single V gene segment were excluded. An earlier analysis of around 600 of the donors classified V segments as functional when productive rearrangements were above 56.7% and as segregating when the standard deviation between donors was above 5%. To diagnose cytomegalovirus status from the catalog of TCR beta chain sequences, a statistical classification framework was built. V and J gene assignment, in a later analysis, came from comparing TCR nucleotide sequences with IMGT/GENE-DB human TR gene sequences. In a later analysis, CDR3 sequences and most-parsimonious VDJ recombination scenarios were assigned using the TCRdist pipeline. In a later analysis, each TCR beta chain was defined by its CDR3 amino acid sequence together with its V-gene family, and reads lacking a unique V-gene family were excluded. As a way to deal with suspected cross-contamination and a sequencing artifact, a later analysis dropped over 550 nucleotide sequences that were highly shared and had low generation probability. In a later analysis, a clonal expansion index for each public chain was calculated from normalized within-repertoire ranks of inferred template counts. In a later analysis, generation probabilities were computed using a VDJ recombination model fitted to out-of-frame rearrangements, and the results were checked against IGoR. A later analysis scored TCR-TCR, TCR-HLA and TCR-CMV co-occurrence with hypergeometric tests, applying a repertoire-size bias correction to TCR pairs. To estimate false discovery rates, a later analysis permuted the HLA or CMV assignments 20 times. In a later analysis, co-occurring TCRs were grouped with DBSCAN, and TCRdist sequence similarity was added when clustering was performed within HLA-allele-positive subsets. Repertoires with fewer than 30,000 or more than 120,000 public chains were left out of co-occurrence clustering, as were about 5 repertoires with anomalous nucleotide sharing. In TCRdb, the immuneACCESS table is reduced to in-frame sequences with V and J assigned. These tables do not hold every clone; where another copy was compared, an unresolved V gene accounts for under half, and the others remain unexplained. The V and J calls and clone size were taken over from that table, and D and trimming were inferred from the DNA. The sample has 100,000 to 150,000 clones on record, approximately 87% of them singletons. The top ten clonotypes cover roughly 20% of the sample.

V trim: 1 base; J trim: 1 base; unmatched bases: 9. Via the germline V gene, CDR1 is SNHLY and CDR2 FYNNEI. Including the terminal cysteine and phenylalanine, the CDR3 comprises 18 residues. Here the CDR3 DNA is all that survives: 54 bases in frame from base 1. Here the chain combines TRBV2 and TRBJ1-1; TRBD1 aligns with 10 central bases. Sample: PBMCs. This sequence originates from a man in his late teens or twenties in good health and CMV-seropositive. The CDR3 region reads CASSEGRQGASGNTEAFF. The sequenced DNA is TGTGCCAGCAGTGAAGGTCGACAGGGGGCTTCCGGGAACACTGAAGCTTTCTTT.